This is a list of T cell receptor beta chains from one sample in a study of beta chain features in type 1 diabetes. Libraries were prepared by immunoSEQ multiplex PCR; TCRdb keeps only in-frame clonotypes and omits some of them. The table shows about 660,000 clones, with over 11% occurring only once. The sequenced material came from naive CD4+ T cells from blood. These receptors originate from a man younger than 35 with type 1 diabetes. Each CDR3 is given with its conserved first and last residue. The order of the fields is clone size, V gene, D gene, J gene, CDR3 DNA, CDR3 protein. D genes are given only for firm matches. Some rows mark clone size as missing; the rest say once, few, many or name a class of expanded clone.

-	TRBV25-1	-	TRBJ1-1	TGTGCCAGCAGTGGTCACAAGGACACTGAAGCTTTCTTT	CASSGHKDTEAFF
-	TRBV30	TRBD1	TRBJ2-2	TGTGCCTGGAGTGGGAGACAGGGTGGCACCGGGGAGCTGTTTTTT	CAWSGRQGGTGELFF
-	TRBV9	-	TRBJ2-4	TGTGCCAGCAGCGTTGGCGGAGGGAACATTCAGTACTTC	CASSVGGGNIQYF
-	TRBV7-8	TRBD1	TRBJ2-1	TGTGCCAGCAGCACCTACAGGGGGACCTTATACAATGAGCAGTTCTTC	CASSTYRGTLYNEQFF
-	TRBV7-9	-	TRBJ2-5	TGTGCCAGCAGCTTTGGGACTCAACAAGAGACCCAGTACTTC	CASSFGTQQETQYF
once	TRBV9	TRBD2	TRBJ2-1	TGTGCCAGCAGCCCCCGGGGAGCGGGAGAAGGTAGGGCTGAGCAGTTCTTC	CASSPRGAGEGRAEQFF
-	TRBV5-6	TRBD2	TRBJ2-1	TGTGCCAGCAGCCGCATAGCGGGGGGGCCAGGCAATGAGCAGTTCTTC	CASSRIAGGPGNEQFF
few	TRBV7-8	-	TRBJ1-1	TGTGCCAGCAGCTTAGCGCGGGCAGGCCTCGGGGACACTGAAGCTTTCTTT	CASSLARAGLGDTEAFF
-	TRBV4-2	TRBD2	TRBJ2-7	TGTGCCAGCAGCCCCCAAACTAGCGGGCGGGCCTACGAGCAGTACTTC	CASSPQTSGRAYEQYF
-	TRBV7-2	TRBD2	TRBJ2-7	TGTGCCAGCAGCTCTACTAGCGGGGGTTACGAGCAGTACTTC	CASSSTSGGYEQYF
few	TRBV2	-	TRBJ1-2	TGTGCCAGCAGTGAAGAGGGATACTATGGCTACACCTTC	CASSEEGYYGYTF
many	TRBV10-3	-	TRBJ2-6	TGTGCCAACGCGGACTATCCTGGGGCCAACGTCCTGACTTTC	CANADYPGANVLTF
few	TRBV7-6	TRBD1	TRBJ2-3	TGTGCCAGCAGCAAAAGGGACAGGGGCCCAGATACGCAGTATTTT	CASSKRDRGPDTQYF
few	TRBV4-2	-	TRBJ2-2	TGTGCCAGCAGCCAAGACGACAGAGTCAACACCGGGGAGCTGTTTTTT	CASSQDDRVNTGELFF
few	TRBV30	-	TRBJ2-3	TGTGCCTGGGGGGGGACAGTGAGATTCGCCGATACGCAGTATTTT	CAWGGTVRFADTQYF
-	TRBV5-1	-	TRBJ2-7	TGCGCCAGCAGCTTAACCTGGGACGAGCAGTACTTC	CASSLTWDEQYF
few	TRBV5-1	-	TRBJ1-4	TGCGCCAGCAGCTTACAGACCCCAACTAATGAAAAACTGTTTTTT	CASSLQTPTNEKLFF
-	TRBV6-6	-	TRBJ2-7	TGTGCCAGCAGTTTGGACAGAAACTACGAGCAGTACTTC	CASSLDRNYEQYF
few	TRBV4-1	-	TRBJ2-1	TGCGCCAGCAGCCTAGGGTCCAGGGCGGCAAAACGTTATGAGCAGTTCTTC	CASSLGSRAAKRYEQFF
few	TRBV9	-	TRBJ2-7	TGTGCCAGCAGCGTTGCAGGGGCTCCGAACTACGAGCAGTACTTC	CASSVAGAPNYEQYF
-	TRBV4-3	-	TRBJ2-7	TGCGCCAGCAGCCAAGATCCGGGGACGAGGTCCTACGAGCAGTACTTC	CASSQDPGTRSYEQYF
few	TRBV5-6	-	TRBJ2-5	TGTGCCAGCAGCTCAACAGGGTGGGGCCAAGAGACCCAGTACTTC	CASSSTGWGQETQYF
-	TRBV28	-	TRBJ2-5	TGTGCCAGCAGTTTATGGGGGAGAGACCAAGAGACCCAGTACTTC	CASSLWGRDQETQYF
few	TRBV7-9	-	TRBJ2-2	TGTGCCAGCAGCTTAGGCCAAAGGACCGGGGAGCTGTTTTTT	CASSLGQRTGELFF
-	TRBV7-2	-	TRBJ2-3	TGTGCCAGCAGCTTTGGGACTTCCACAGATACGCAGTATTTT	CASSFGTSTDTQYF
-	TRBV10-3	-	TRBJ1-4	TGTGCCACCTCTGGGACTAATGAAAAACTGTTTTTT	CATSGTNEKLFF
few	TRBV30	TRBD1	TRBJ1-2	TGTGCCTGGAGTGTAATAAGTAGGGGACAGGGGTATTATGGCTACACCTTC	CAWSVISRGQGYYGYTF
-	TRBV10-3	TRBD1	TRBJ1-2	TGTGCCACCTGGGACAGAAACATCTATGGCTACACCTTC	CATWDRNIYGYTF
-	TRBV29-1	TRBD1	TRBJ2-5	TGCAGCGTTGGCCGGACAGGTCTCGAATGGGCCCAGTACTTC	CSVGRTGLEWAQYF
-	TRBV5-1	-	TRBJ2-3	TGCGCCAGCAGCTTGGATGGGAGTACGCAGTATTTT	CASSLDGSTQYF
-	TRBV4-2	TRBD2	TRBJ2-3	TGTGCCAGCAGCCGACAACTAGCGGGGGGGCCTAGCACAGATACGCAGTATTTT	CASSRQLAGGPSTDTQYF
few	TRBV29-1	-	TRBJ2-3	TGCAGCGTTGAAGACAGGGTGGATAATACGCAGTATTTT	CSVEDRVDNTQYF